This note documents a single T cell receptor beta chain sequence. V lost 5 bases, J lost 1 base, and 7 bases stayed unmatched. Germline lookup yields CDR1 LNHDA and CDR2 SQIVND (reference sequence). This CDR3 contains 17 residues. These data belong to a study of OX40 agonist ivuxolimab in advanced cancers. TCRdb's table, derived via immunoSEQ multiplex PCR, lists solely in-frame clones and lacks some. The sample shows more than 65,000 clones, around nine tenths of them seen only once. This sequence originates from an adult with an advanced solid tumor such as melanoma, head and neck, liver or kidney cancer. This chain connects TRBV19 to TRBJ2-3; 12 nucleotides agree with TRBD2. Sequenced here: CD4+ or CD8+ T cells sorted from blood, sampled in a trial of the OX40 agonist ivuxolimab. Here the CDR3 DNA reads TGTGCCAGTAGTCTACGGACTAGCGGGGCGGGCACAGATACGCAGTATTTT. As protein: CASSLRTSGAGTDTQYF.